One and the same sample provided the 8 T cell receptor beta chains below, sequenced in a study of PD-1 blockade in classical Hodgkin lymphoma. Data came from immunoSEQ multiplex PCR; TCRdb stores just in-frame clones and leaves some out. Altogether about 36,000 clones are present, 69% being singletons, with the ten largest covering 14%. Every patient experienced relapse after autologous stem cell transplantation, and brentuximab vedotin exposure varied. Sequences were derived from peripheral blood mononuclear cells (PBMCs), sampled before the second cycle of nivolumab. Every receptor here comes from a human donor with classical Hodgkin lymphoma.

This clone was found a few times. V gene TRBV2 combines with J gene TRBJ1-1, with a tentative D call TRBD1 (5 bases). The V end was cut by 7 bases, the J end by 5 bases, with 20 bases between. This CDR3 contains 15 residues. The V gene's germline CDR1 is SNHLY and CDR2 FYNNEI. The CDR3 DNA follows: TGTGCCAGCAACTTCGCCGGGGGTCTAGGGACTGAAGCTTTCTTT. Translation: CASNFAGGLGTEAFF.

This sequence joins TRBV4-2 and TRBJ2-1; 13 bases map to TRBD2. Germline V gene sequence: CDR1 LGHNA, CDR2 YNFKEQ. This CDR3 region has 16 residues. V was clipped by 5 bases and J by 7 bases; unmatched bases: 8. CDR3 bases: TGTGCCAGCAGCGAACACCGGACTAGCGGGAGTAATGAGCAGTTCTTC. Translated, it gives CASSEHRTSGSNEQFF.

The chain uses TRBV4-2 and TRBJ1-1; D not certain. Trimming removed 5 bases at V and 0 bases at J, with 13 bases between. Germline V gene data show CDR1 as LGHNA and CDR2 as YNFKEQ. The CDR3 sequence is 15 residues long. CDR3 bases: TGTGCCAGCAGCGTGGAGGGAAGGATGAACACTGAAGCTTTCTTT. Its translation is CASSVEGRMNTEAFF.

V is TRBV18 and J is TRBJ1-1, with a possible D match to TRBD1 (5 bases). Germline values: CDR1 KGHSH, CDR2 LQKENI. V lost 3 bases, J lost 6 bases, and 20 bases lay in between. CDR3 length equals 16 residues. In DNA form, the CDR3 reads TGTGCCAGCTCACCTACGGGGCTCTCCTCCGTCGCTGAAGCTTTCTTT. Translation gives CASSPTGLSSVAEAFF.

J is TRBJ1-1 and V is TRBV11-1; TRBD1 agrees at 7 bases. V shed 5 bases and J 11 bases; nucleotides not matched to a gene: 14. CDR1 is SGHAT, CDR2 FQDESV, per germline (reference sequence). The CDR3 is made up of 14 amino acids. Written as DNA, the CDR3 is TGTGCCAGCAGCGTTACCACAGGGGCGGCTATGGCTTTCTTT. Its translation: CASSVTTGAAMAFF.

This chain links TRBV6-6 with TRBJ1-6; 8 bases are a match to TRBD1. The CDR3 covers 15 residues. CDR1 is MNHNY and CDR2 is SVGAGI in the germline V gene (reference sequence). The V gene end was trimmed by 5 bases and the J gene end by 4 bases; junction bases not matched to a gene: 4. CDR3 protein: CASSHGQGYNSPLHF. For the CDR3, the DNA is TGTGCCAGCAGTCACGGACAGGGTTATAATTCACCCCTCCACTTT.

The chain's CDR3 is CASSYGTAGANVLTF. The CDR3 DNA follows: TGTGCCAGCAGTTACGGGACAGCGGGGGCCAACGTCCTGACTTTC. V usage is TRBV6-5 and J usage is TRBJ2-6, with 7 nucleotides matching TRBD1. From germline, CDR1 is MNHEY and CDR2 SVGAGI. This CDR3 region has 15 residues. V was clipped by 2 bases and J by 4 bases; unmatched bases: 2.

This clone has only a few counts. The rearrangement joins TRBV10-3 to TRBJ1-2; tentative D call: TRBD1 (6 bases). The CDR3 consists of 13 residues. Germline V CDR1 and CDR2: ENHRY, SYGVKD. Between the trimmed V and J ends, which lost 9 bases and 2 bases, there was a span of 13 bases. The CDR3 nucleotides read TGTGCCATTGCCGGGACAATAAACTATGGCTACACCTTC. It encodes CAIAGTINYGYTF.